This T cell receptor beta chain was obtained from a study of radiotherapy plus CTLA-4 blockade in lung cancer. Study at large: Objective responses arose in roughly 17% of patients, and around 32% experienced disease control.

Only in-frame clones appear in the TCRdb table, and some are missing; sequencing was by immunoSEQ multiplex PCR. The profile covers about 28,000 clones, with 70% to 85% appearing a single time and 7.7% taken by the ten largest. The V gene's germline CDR1 is GTSNPN and CDR2 SVGIG (reference sequence). CDR3 length equals 13 residues. V was shortened by 7 bases and J by 2 bases, with 15 bases between the two germline ends. The sequencing used peripheral blood, collected from a patient treated with radiotherapy plus ipilimumab. The clonotype was recovered from a human donor with non-small cell lung cancer who had stable disease on radiotherapy plus ipilimumab. J is TRBJ2-7 and V is TRBV30; a possible D gene is TRBD1 (6 bases). CDR3 sequence: CALQRGYPYEQYF. DNA of the CDR3: TGTGCCTTACAAAGGGGGTATCCCTACGAGCAGTACTTC.